A selection of T cell receptor beta chains follows, all from one sample in a study of CD8 T cells in Susac syndrome. One entry per CDR3 protein, called by TCRdb with MiXCR from the immunoSEQ multiplex PCR reads. The sample lists a few hundred thousand distinct CDR3 sequences; around 93% were seen once. The sequenced sample consisted of CD4+ T cells from PBMCs. The receptor source for this set is a human donor with multiple sclerosis. Both conserved end residues are part of each CDR3. Each record gives: D gene, J gene, clone size, V gene, CDR3 DNA, CDR3 protein. The D gene is left open where the match is weak. The listing skips clone size in some rows; elsewhere it reads once, few, many or a size class.

NA | TRBJ2-3 | NA | TRBV29-1 | TGCAGCGTTGAAGAATCCCTGGATACGCAGTATTTT | CSVEESLDTQYF
NA | TRBJ1-2 | NA | TRBV30 | TGTGCCTGGGGGCCGGGACTTCAGGGAAATGGCTACACCTTC | CAWGPGLQGNGYTF
NA | TRBJ1-5 | NA | TRBV12-3/TRBV12-4 | TGTGCCAGCACCCAACAGGTTAGCAATCAGCCCCAGCATTTT | CASTQQVSNQPQHF
TRBD1 | TRBJ1-1 | NA | TRBV20-1 | TGCAGATCGACAGGGACTAACACTGAAGCTTTCTTT | CRSTGTNTEAFF
TRBD1 | TRBJ1-1 | NA | TRBV29-1 | TGCAGCGCAGGGGGTTGGGACACTGAAGCTTTCTTT | CSAGGWDTEAFF
NA | TRBJ2-7 | NA | TRBV18 | TGTGCCAGCTCACCACGGGGGACCTACGAGCAGTACTTC | CASSPRGTYEQYF
TRBD1 | TRBJ2-4 | NA | TRBV12-3/TRBV12-4 | TGTGCCAGCAGTCCCGGACAGGGGAAAAACATTCAGTACTTC | CASSPGQGKNIQYF
NA | TRBJ1-2 | NA | TRBV20-1 | TGCAGTGCTAAGAGGGGTGATGGCTACACCTTC | CSAKRGDGYTF
NA | TRBJ1-6 | NA | TRBV25-1 | TGTGCCAGCAGTGAATGGGGAGATGATTCACCCCTCCACTTT | CASSEWGDDSPLHF
NA | TRBJ2-7 | NA | TRBV9 | TGTGCCAGATTGGCCTACGAGCAGTACTTC | CARLAYEQYF
TRBD1 | TRBJ1-5 | NA | TRBV29-1 | TGCAGCGCCTCGACAGGGGAGGGTCAGCCCCAGCATTTT | CSASTGEGQPQHF
NA | TRBJ1-2 | NA | TRBV27 | TGTGCCAGCAGCCGATCGGTCGGCTATGGCTACACCTTC | CASSRSVGYGYTF
NA | TRBJ1-1 | NA | TRBV11-1 | TGTGCCAGCAGCTTGGTCAGGGACACTGAAGCTTTCTTT | CASSLVRDTEAFF
NA | TRBJ2-5 | NA | TRBV15 | TGTGCCACCAGCAGGACTGTCAGAGAAGAGACCCAGTACTTC | CATSRTVREETQYF
TRBD1 | TRBJ2-3 | once | TRBV12-3/TRBV12-4 | TGTGCCAGCAGCCATCGACAGGGCCAGTATTTT | CASSHRQGQYF
NA | TRBJ1-4 | NA | TRBV30 | TGTGCCTTCAGAAGGGGTCCTGTGGGGGAAAAACTGTTTTTT | CAFRRGPVGEKLFF
TRBD2 | TRBJ2-4 | NA | TRBV3-1 | TGTGCCAGCAGCCAGACTAGCGGGGACAAAAACATTCAGTACTTC | CASSQTSGDKNIQYF
NA | TRBJ2-2 | NA | TRBV30 | TGTGCCTGGAGGAAAGGTACCGGGGAGCTGTTTTTT | CAWRKGTGELFF
NA | TRBJ2-7 | NA | TRBV3-1 | TGTGCCAGCAGCCCCTCGGGGGGCAAGTACGAGCAGTACTTC | CASSPSGGKYEQYF
NA | TRBJ1-2 | NA | TRBV27 | TGTGCCAGCAGTTTAAGGGACCCTCGTGATGGCTACACCTTC | CASSLRDPRDGYTF
NA | TRBJ2-6 | NA | TRBV27 | TGTGCCAGCAGTTTATGGGGTACGTCTGGGGCCAACGTCCTGACTTTC | CASSLWGTSGANVLTF
NA | TRBJ1-1 | once | TRBV20-1 | TGCAGTGCTAGAGTTTTCCAGGGGACTGAAGCTTTCTTT | CSARVFQGTEAFF
NA | TRBJ1-2 | NA | TRBV20-1 | TGCAGTGCGCCACTACAGGGTTTTAACTATGGCTACACCTTC | CSAPLQGFNYGYTF
NA | TRBJ2-3 | NA | TRBV9 | TGTGCCAGCAGCGCCCGTTGGGGCGGGATGGGCATTGATACGCAGTATTTT | CASSARWGGMGIDTQYF
TRBD1 | TRBJ2-7 | NA | TRBV7-9 | TGTGCCAGCAGGGACACAGGGGAATACGAGCAGTACTTC | CASRDTGEYEQYF
TRBD1 | TRBJ1-6 | NA | TRBV30 | TGTGCCTGGGATTACACGGGACAGGGATTTTCACCCCTCCACTTT | CAWDYTGQGFSPLHF
NA | TRBJ1-5 | few | TRBV12-3/TRBV12-4 | TGTGCCAGCAGTTTGGCAGGCACAAATCAGCCCCAGCATTTT | CASSLAGTNQPQHF
NA | TRBJ1-2 | NA | TRBV14 | TGTGCCAGCAGCCAAGGGCAGATCTATGGCTACACCTTC | CASSQGQIYGYTF
NA | TRBJ2-1 | NA | TRBV30 | TGTGCCTGGGCCTCTGGCGGGGCATACAATGAGCAGTTCTTC | CAWASGGAYNEQFF
TRBD2 | TRBJ2-2 | NA | TRBV9 | TGTGCCAGCAGCGTTCGGGGGGACACCGGGGAGCTGTTTTTT | CASSVRGDTGELFF
TRBD1 | TRBJ2-1 | NA | TRBV20-1 | TGCAGTGCTAGAGATGCGGGACAGGGCAGAGGTGAGCAGTTCTTC | CSARDAGQGRGEQFF
TRBD2 | TRBJ2-1 | NA | TRBV3-1 | TGTGCCAGCAACGGCGGGGGGAGGGATGAGCAGTTCTTC | CASNGGGRDEQFF
NA | TRBJ1-1 | once | TRBV29-1 | TGCAGCGTTGGGGTGGGCACTGAAGCTTTCTTT | CSVGVGTEAFF
NA | TRBJ2-1 | NA | TRBV6-1 | TGTGCCAGCAGCGCGGGACAGCCGACAGATGAGCAGTTCTTC | CASSAGQPTDEQFF
NA | TRBJ2-2 | NA | TRBV9 | TGTGCCAGCAGCGCGGACTACATCGGGGAGCTGTTTTTT | CASSADYIGELFF
NA | TRBJ1-6 | NA | TRBV19 | TGTGCCAGTGGAAACAGGCGCTCACCCCTCCACTTT | CASGNRRSPLHF
TRBD2 | TRBJ2-1 | few | TRBV20-1 | TGCAGTGCTCCTCCGGGACTAGCGGGGGTAGAGCAGTTCTTC | CSAPPGLAGVEQFF
TRBD2 | TRBJ2-1 | NA | TRBV10-3 | TGTGCCTCCCTAGCGGGGGAGCTCAATGAGCAGTTCTTC | CASLAGELNEQFF
TRBD1 | TRBJ1-6 | NA | TRBV29-1 | TGCAGCGTTGCAGTAACGACAGGGCTGAATTCACCCCTCCACTTT | CSVAVTTGLNSPLHF
NA | TRBJ1-2 | NA | TRBV30 | TGTGCCTGGAGCGTAGGGTACGACTATGGCTACACCTTC | CAWSVGYDYGYTF
NA | TRBJ1-5 | NA | TRBV12-5 | TGTGCTAGTGGTTTACAGACCAATCAGCCCCAGCATTTT | CASGLQTNQPQHF
NA | TRBJ2-7 | NA | TRBV7-9 | TGTGCCAGCAGCTTTAACCGGGCGGAGAACGAGCAGTACTTC | CASSFNRAENEQYF
TRBD1 | TRBJ2-5 | NA | TRBV20-1 | TGCAGTGCTAGACAGGGGGCGCAAGAGACCCAGTACTTC | CSARQGAQETQYF
NA | TRBJ2-7 | NA | TRBV5-1 | TGCGCCAGCAGGTTCCAGGGGTCCTACGAGCAGTACTTC | CASRFQGSYEQYF
NA | TRBJ2-2 | NA | TRBV6-1 | TGTGCCAGCAGTGAGCCAGGGGACGCGAACACCGGGGAGCTGTTTTTT | CASSEPGDANTGELFF
TRBD1 | TRBJ1-2 | NA | TRBV29-1 | TGCAGCGTTGGAGGGGACAGGGAGGGCGGCTACACCTTC | CSVGGDREGGYTF